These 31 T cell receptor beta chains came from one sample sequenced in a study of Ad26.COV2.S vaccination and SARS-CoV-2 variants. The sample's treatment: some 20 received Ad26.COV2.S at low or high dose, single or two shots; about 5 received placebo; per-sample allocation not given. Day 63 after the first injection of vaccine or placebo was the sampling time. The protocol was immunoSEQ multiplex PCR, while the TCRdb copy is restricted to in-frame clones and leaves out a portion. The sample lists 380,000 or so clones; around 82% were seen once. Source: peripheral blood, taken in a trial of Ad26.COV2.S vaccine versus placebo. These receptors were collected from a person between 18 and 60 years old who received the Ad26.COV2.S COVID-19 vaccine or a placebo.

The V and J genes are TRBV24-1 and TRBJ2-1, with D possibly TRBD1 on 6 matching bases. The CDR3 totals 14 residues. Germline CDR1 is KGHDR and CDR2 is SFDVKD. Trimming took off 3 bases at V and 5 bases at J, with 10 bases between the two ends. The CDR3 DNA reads TGTGCCACCAGTGATGCAGGGGTCCACAATGAGCAGTTCTTC. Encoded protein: CATSDAGVHNEQFF.

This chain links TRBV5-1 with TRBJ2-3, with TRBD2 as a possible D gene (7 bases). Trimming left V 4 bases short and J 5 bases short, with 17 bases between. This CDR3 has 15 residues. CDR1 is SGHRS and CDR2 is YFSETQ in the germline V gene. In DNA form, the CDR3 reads TGCGCCAGCAGCAACGGACTAGGGGGTGAAGATACGCAGTATTTT. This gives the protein CASSNGLGGEDTQYF.

The CDR3 is CASSSNRVEAQFF. The CDR3 coding sequence is TGTGCCAGCAGTTCGAACCGTGTGGAGGCGCAGTTCTTC. The chain links TRBV6-5 to TRBJ2-1; D is possibly TRBD2 (5 bases). This CDR3 is built from 13 residues. Trimming stripped 4 bases from V and 12 bases from J, with 16 bases between. Germline V lookup: CDR1 MNHEY, CDR2 SVGAGI.

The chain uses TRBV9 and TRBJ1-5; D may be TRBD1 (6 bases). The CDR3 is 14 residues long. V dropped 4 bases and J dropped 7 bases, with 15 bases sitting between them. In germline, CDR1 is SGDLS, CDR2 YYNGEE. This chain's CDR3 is CASSRQDRGQPQHF. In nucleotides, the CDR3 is TGTGCCAGCAGCCGACAGGATCGAGGACAGCCCCAGCATTTT.

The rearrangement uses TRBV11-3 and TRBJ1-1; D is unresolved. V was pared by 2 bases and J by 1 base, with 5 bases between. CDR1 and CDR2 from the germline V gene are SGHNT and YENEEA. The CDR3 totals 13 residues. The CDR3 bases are TGTGCCAGCAGCTTAAATGGGAACACTGAAGCTTTCTTT. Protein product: CASSLNGNTEAFF.

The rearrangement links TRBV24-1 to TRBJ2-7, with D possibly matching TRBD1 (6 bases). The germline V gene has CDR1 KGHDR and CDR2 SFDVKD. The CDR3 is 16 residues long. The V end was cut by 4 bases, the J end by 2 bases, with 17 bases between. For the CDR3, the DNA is TGTGCCACCAGTGACCACCGACGCCCAGGGGCCTACGAGCAGTACTTC. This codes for CATSDHRRPGAYEQYF.

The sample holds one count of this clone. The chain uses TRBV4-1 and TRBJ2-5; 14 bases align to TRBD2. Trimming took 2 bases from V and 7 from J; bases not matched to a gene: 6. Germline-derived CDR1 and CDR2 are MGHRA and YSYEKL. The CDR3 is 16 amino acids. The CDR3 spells CASSQMGLAGAATQYF. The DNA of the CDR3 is TGCGCCAGCAGCCAAATGGGACTAGCGGGAGCAGCGACCCAGTACTTC.

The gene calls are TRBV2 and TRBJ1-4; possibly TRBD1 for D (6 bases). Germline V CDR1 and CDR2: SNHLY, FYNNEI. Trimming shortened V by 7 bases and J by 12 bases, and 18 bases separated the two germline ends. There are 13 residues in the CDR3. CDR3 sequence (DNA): TGTGCCAGCATCCTGGAAGTAGGGGGAGAACTGTTTTTT. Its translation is CASILEVGGELFF.

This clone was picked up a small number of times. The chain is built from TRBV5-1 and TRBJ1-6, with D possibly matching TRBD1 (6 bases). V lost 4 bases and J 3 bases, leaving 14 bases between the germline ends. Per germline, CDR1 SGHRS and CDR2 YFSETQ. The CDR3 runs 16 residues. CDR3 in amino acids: CASSPGQSYYNSPLHF. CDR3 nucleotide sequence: TGCGCCAGCAGCCCGGGACAAAGCTACTATAATTCACCCCTCCACTTT.

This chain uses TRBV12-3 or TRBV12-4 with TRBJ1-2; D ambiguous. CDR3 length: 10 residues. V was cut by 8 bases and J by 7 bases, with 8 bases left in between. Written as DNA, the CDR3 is TGTGCCAGCGGACGACGTGGCTACACCTTC. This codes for CASGRRGYTF.

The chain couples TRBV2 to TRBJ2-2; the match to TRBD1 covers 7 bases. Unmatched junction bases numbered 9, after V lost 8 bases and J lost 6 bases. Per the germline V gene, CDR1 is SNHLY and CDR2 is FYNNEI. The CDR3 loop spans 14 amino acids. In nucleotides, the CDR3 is TGTGCCAGCGCGACAGGGAACACGGCCGGGGAGCTGTTTTTT. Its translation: CASATGNTAGELFF.

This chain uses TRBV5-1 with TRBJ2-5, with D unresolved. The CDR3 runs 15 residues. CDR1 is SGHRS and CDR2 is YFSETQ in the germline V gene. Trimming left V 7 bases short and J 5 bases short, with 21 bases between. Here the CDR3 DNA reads TGCGCCAGCCAGGAGAAATTTACCCCCTGGGAGACCCAGTACTTC. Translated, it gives CASQEKFTPWETQYF.

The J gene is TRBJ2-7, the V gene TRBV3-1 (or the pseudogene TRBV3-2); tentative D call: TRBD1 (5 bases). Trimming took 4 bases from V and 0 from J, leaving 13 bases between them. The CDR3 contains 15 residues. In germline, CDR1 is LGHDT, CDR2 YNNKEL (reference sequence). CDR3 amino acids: CASSRSAGPSYEQYF. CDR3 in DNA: TGTGCCAGCAGCCGATCGGCAGGGCCCTCCTACGAGCAGTACTTC.

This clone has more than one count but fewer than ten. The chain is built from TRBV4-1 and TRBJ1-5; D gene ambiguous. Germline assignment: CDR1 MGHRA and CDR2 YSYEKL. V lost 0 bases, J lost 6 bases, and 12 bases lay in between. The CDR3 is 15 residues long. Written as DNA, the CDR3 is TGCGCCAGCAGCCAAGATTGGCGCCCGGGTCAGCCCCAGCATTTT. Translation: CASSQDWRPGQPQHF.

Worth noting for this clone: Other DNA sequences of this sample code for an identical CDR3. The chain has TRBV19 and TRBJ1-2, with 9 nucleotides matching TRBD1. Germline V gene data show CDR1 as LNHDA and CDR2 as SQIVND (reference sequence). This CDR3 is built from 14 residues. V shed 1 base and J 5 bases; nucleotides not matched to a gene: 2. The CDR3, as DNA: TGTGCCAGTAGTATAGCGACAGGGGGATATGGCTACACCTTC. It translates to CASSIATGGYGYTF.

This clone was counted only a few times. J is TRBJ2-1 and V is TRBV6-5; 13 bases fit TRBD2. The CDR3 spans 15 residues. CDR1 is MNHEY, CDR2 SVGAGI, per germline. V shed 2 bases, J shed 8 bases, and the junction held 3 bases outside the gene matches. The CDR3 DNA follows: TGTGCCAGCAGTTACGGGACTAGCGGGATGGATGAGCAGTTCTTC. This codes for CASSYGTSGMDEQFF.

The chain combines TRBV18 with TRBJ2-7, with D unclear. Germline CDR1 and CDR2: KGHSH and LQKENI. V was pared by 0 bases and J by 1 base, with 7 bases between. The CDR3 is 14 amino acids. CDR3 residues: CASSPPSESYEQYF. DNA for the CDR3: TGTGCCAGCTCACCACCATCAGAATCCTACGAGCAGTACTTC.

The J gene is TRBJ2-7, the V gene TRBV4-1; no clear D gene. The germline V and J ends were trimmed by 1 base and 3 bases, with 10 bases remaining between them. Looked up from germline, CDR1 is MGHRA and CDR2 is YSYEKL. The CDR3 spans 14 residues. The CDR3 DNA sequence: TGCGCCAGCAGCCAAGTCGGCGGAAACTACGAGCAGTACTTC. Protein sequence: CASSQVGGNYEQYF.

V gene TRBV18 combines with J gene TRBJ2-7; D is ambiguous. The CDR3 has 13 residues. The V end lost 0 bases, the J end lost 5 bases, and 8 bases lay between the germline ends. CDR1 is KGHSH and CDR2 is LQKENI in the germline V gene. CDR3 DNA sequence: TGTGCCAGCTCACCACCGCTGGTCAACGAGCAGTACTTC. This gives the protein CASSPPLVNEQYF.

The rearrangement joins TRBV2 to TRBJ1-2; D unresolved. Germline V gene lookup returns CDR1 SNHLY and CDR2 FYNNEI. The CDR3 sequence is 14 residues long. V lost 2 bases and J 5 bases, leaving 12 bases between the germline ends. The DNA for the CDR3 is TGTGCCAGCAGTGAAAGGAAGCGAGGGTATGGCTACACCTTC. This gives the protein CASSERKRGYGYTF.

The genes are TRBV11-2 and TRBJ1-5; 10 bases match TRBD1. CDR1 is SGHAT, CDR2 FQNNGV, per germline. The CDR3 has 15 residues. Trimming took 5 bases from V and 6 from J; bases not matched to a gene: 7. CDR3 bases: TGTGCCAGCAGCACGACGACAGGGGGCGGTCAGCCCCAGCATTTT. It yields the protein CASSTTTGGGQPQHF.

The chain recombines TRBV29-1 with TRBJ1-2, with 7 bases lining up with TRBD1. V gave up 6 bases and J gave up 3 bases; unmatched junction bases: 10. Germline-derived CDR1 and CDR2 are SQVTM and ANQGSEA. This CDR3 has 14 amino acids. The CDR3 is CSVVYEGADYGYTF. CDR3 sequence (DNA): TGCAGCGTGGTCTACGAGGGGGCAGACTATGGCTACACCTTC.

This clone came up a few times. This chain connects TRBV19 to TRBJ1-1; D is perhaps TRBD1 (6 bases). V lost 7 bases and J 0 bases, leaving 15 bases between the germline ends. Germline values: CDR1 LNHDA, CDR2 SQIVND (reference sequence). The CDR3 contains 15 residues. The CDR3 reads CASTLNDRMNTEAFF. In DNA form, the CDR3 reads TGTGCCAGTACCCTTAACGACAGGATGAACACTGAAGCTTTCTTT.

The CDR3 sequence: CASSYAQGPLYEQYF. In DNA, the CDR3 is TGTGCCAGCAGTTACGCACAGGGACCTCTCTACGAGCAGTACTTC. The chain recombines TRBV6-5 with TRBJ2-7; maybe TRBD1 (6 bases). V was clipped by 2 bases and J by 3 bases, with 14 bases between them. CDR1 and CDR2 from the germline V gene are MNHEY and SVGAGI. The CDR3 length is 15 residues.

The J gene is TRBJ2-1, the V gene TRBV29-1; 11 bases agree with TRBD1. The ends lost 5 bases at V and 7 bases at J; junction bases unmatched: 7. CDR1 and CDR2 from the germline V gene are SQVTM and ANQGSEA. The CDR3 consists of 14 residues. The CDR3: CSVHGQGARNEQFF. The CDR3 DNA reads TGCAGCGTTCACGGACAGGGGGCTCGGAATGAGCAGTTCTTC.

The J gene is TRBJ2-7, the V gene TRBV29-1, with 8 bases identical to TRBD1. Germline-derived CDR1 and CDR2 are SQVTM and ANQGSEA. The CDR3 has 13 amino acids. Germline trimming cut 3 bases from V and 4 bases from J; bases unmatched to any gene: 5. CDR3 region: CSVEDRELYEQYF. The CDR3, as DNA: TGCAGCGTTGAGGACAGGGAGTTGTACGAGCAGTACTTC.

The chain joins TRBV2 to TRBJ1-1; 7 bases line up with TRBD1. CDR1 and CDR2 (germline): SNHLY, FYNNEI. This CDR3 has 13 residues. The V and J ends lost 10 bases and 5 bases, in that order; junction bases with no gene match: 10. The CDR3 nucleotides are TGTGCCACCGCGAAGGGGGCGCATACTGAAGCTTTCTTT. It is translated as CATAKGAHTEAFF. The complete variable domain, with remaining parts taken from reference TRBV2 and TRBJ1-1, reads EPEVTQTPSHQVTQMGQEVILRCVPISNHLYFYWYRQILGQKVEFLVSFYNNEISEKSEIFDDQFSVERPDGSNFTLKIRSTKLEDSAMYFCATAKGAHTEAFFGQGTRLTVV.

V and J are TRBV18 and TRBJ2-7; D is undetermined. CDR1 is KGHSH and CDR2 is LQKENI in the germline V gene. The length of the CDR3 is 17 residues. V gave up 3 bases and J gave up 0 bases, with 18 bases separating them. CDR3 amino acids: CASSPNLRVRNSYEQYF. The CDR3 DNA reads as TGTGCCAGCTCACCTAATCTAAGGGTACGGAACTCCTACGAGCAGTACTTC.

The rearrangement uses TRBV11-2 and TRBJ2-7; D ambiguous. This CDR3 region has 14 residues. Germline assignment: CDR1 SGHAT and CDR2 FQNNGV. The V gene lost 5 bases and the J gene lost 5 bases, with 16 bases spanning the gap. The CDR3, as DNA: TGTGCCAGCAGCCCGTGGACGGCTGGGAACGAGCAGTACTTC. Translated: CASSPWTAGNEQYF.

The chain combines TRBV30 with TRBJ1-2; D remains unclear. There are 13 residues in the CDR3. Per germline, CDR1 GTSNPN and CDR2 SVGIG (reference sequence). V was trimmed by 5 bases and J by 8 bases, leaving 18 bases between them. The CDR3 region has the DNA TGTGCCTGGGGCCCCCAGGCTAGAAGGGGCTACACCTTC. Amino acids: CAWGPQARRGYTF. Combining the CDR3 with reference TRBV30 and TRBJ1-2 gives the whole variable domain SQTIHQWPATLVQPVGSPLSLECTVEGTSNPNLYWYRQAAGRGLQLLFYSVGIGQISSEVPQNLSASRPQDRQFILSSKKLLLSDSGFYLCAWGPQARRGYTFGSGTRLTVV.

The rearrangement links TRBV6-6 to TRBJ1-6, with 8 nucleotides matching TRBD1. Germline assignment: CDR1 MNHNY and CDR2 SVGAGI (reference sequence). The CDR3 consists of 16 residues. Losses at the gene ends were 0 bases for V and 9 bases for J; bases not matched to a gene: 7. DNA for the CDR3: TGTGCCAGCAGTTACTCGTACAGGGGGTCTGGTTCACCCCTCCACTTT. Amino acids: CASSYSYRGSGSPLHF.